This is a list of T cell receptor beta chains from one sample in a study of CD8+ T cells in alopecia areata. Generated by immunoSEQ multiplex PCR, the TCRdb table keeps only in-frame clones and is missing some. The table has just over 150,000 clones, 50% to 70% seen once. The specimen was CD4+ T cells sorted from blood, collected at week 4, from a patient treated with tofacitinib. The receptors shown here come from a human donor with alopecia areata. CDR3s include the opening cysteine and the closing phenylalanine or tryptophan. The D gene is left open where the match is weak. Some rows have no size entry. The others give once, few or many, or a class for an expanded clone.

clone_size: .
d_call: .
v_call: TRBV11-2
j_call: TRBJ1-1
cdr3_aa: CASSRRKVEAFF
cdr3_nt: TGTGCCAGCAGCAGGCGGAAGGTCGAAGCTTTCTTT

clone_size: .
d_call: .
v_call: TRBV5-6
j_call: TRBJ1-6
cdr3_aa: CASSLAGQGAPLHF
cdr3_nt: TGTGCCAGCAGTTTGGCCGGGCAGGGCGCACCCCTCCACTTT

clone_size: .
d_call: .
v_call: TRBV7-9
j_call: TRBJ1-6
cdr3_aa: CASSLGVWSPLHF
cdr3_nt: TGTGCCAGCAGCTTGGGGGTATGGTCACCCCTCCACTTT

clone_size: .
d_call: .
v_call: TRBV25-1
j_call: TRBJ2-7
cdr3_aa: CASSDWNEQYF
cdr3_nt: TGTGCCAGCAGTGACTGGAACGAGCAGTACTTC

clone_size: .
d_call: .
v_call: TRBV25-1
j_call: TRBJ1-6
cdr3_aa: CASSEVAGYHSPLHF
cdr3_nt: TGTGCCAGCAGTGAAGTGGCAGGGTATCATTCACCCCTCCACTTT

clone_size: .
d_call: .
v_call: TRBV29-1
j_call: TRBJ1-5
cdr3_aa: CSVVPGHNQPQHF
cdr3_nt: TGCAGCGTTGTTCCGGGTCACAATCAGCCCCAGCATTTT

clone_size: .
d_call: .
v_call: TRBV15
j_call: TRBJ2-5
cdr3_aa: CATSRYQETQYF
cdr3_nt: TGTGCCACCAGTCGATACCAAGAGACCCAGTACTTC

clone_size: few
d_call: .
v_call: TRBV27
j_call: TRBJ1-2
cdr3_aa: CASSLRSNYGYTF
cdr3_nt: TGTGCCAGCAGTTTAAGATCTAACTATGGCTACACCTTC

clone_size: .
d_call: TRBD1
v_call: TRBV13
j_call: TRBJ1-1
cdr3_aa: CASSLLDRGSWHTEAFF
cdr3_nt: TGTGCCAGCAGCTTACTTGACAGGGGGTCATGGCACACTGAAGCTTTCTTT

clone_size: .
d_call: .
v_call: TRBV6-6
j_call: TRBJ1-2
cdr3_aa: CASTLPSGGAGYTF
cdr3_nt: TGTGCCAGCACCCTACCTTCCGGGGGCGCTGGCTACACCTTC

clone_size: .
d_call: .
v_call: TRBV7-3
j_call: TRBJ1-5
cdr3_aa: CASSPYTDQPQHF
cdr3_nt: TGTGCCAGCAGCCCATACACGGATCAGCCCCAGCATTTT

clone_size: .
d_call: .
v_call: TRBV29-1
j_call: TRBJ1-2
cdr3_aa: CSVAGANYGYTF
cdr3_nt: TGCAGCGTTGCAGGCGCCAACTATGGCTACACCTTC

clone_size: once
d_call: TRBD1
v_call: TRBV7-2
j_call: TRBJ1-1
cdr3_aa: CASSQGQGYWSTEAFF
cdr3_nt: TGTGCCAGCAGCCAAGGACAGGGTTATTGGAGCACTGAAGCTTTCTTT

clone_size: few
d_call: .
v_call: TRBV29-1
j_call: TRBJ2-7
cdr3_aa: CSVVKWENYEQYF
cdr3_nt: TGCAGCGTTGTCAAATGGGAAAACTACGAGCAGTACTTC

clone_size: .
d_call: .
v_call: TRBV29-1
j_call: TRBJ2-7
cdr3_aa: CSVARANWEQYF
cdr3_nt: TGCAGCGTAGCCCGGGCCAACTGGGAGCAGTACTTC

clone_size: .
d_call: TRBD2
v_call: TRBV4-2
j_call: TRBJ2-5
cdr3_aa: CASSQASGGAQETQYF
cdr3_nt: TGTGCCAGCAGCCAAGCTAGCGGGGGGGCACAAGAGACCCAGTACTTC

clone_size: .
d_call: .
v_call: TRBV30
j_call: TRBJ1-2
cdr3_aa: CAWSDYNYGYTF
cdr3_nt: TGTGCCTGGAGTGACTATAACTATGGCTACACCTTC

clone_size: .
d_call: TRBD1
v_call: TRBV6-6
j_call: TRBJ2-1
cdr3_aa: CASSRQGSYNEQFF
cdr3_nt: TGTGCCAGCAGTCGACAGGGGTCCTACAATGAGCAGTTCTTC

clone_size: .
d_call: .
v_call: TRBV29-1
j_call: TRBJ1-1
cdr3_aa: CSVDTRVMNTEAFF
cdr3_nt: TGCAGCGTTGACACCAGGGTAATGAACACTGAAGCTTTCTTT

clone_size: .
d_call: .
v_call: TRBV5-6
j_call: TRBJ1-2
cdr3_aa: CASRRLGANYGYTF
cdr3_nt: TGTGCCAGCAGAAGACTGGGGGCCAACTATGGCTACACCTTC

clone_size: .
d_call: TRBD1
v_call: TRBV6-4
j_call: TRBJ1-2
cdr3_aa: CASSAPGGYGYTF
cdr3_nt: TGTGCCAGCAGTGCCCCAGGGGGCTATGGCTACACCTTC

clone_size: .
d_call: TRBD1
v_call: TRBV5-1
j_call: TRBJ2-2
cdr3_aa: CASSFDRDTGELFF
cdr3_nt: TGCGCCAGCAGCTTTGACAGGGACACCGGGGAGCTGTTTTTT

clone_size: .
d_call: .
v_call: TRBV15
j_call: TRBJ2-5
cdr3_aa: CATSPGGSRETQYF
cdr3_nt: TGTGCCACCAGCCCCGGTGGAAGCAGGGAGACCCAGTACTTC

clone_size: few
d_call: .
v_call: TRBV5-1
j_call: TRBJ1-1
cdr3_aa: CASSLGTSNTEAFF
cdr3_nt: TGCGCCAGCAGCTTGGGTACTTCGAACACTGAAGCTTTCTTT

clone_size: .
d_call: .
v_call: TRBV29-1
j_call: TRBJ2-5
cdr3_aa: CSVVEIPPIQYQETQYF
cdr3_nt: TGCAGCGTTGTCGAGATACCGCCCATCCAGTACCAAGAGACCCAGTACTTC

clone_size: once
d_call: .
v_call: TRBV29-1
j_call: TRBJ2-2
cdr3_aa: CSVVGPGTVNTGELFF
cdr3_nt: TGCAGCGTTGTGGGTCCCGGGACGGTGAACACCGGGGAGCTGTTTTTT

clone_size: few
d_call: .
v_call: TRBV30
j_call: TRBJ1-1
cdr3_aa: CAWVGGSNTEAFF
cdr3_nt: TGTGCCTGGGTCGGAGGTTCGAACACTGAAGCTTTCTTT

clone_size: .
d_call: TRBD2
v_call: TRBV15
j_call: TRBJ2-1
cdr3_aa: CATSSGLAGGLENEQFF
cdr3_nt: TGTGCCACCAGCAGCGGACTAGCGGGGGGGCTAGAAAATGAGCAGTTCTTC

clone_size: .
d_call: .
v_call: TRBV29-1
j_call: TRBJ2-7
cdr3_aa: CSVTWDSVVREQYF
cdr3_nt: TGCAGCGTTACGTGGGACTCCGTCGTTAGGGAGCAGTACTTC

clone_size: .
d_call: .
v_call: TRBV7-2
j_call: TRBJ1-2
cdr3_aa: CASSLSTGAYGYTF
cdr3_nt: TGTGCCAGCAGCTTAAGTACGGGGGCCTATGGCTACACCTTC

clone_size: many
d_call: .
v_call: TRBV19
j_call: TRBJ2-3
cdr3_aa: CASSWTVTDTQYF
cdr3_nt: TGTGCCAGTAGCTGGACCGTCACAGATACGCAGTATTTT

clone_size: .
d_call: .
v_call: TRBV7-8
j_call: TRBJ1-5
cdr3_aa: CASSFNRDGRNQPQHF
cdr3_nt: TGTGCCAGCAGTTTTAACCGGGACGGGAGGAATCAGCCCCAGCATTTT

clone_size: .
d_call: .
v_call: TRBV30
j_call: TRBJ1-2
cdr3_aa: CAWSVQTVGSFGYTF
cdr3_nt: TGTGCCTGGAGTGTACAGACAGTTGGATCGTTTGGCTACACCTTC